This T cell receptor beta chain was sequenced in a study of beta chain features in type 1 diabetes (dated by TCRdb to the late 2010s). Background for the entire study: Patients and healthy donors did not differ in mean age, gender distribution, total cell number or subset yield. A total of some 110 million sorted cells were examined across all samples, and a strong correlation was observed between cell number per subset and RNA yield. The study compared the TCRB repertoires of sorted circulating CD4+ T cell subsets in recently diagnosed type 1 diabetes patients with those in matched healthy donors. Regulatory and stem cell-like memory subsets were isolated from only 8 patients and about eight healthy donors, whereas naive and central memory subsets came from all 30 or so donors. Study-wide findings and limitations: Because cDNA rather than genomic DNA was sequenced, highly expressing activated cells could have been over-represented, although no difference in activation and CD3 levels was found between groups. PCR might favor shorter templates, but patient and control samples were amplified and corrected together, so any skew would affect both groups equally. Naive, central memory and regulatory TCRB repertoires appeared to be more similar among patients than among healthy donors. At VDJ recombination sites, patients with type 1 diabetes made fewer insertions and deleted more nucleotides, a pattern implying thymic rearrangement abnormalities. A moderate but significant shortening of TCRB CDR3 length was observed in type 1 diabetes patients in all four CD4+ subsets. Only small numbers of individuals were included in the HLA sub-analyses, which left unresolved whether HLA type had any influence on TCRB rearrangement.

This clone was seen more than once but under ten times. What antigen it recognizes has not been identified. Per-base qualities were not stored, and no clone one base away is much larger. All of the isolated RNA was reverse transcribed with the High Capacity cDNA Reverse Transcription Kit, so expressed TCRB transcripts were sequenced. Naive, central memory and regulatory T cell samples underwent deep immunoSEQ sequencing, averaging around 4 million total reads per sample. After sorted cells were lysed in RLT buffer, RNA was extracted with DNase-treated RNeasy Micro or Mini kits, with the choice depending on cell number. Each cell subset was processed on its own to prevent cross-contamination, while patient and healthy donor samples were processed together. TCRB sequences were amplified from cDNA with the immunoSEQ multiplex PCR, producing 87-bp fragments spanning the CDR3 region. Amplicons were sequenced on the Illumina HiSeq platform. Concerning the study's data processing: Synthetic template baselines were used to correct PCR bias computationally, reads within Hamming distance 2 were collapsed, and singletons that could not be merged were discarded. Reads were aligned against IMGT to assign V, D and J genes, CDR3 length and insertions or deletions at six rearrangement sites. Clonotype counts were normalized to sorted cell number within each subset before computing true diversity and Gini coefficients with the tcR R package. The overlap coefficient, calculated on TCRB nucleotide sequences, was used to measure repertoire sharing. As a proxy for the pre-selection repertoire, out-of-frame TCRB sequences from naive cells were analyzed. This is the immuneACCESS table as TCRdb keeps it, with only in-frame sequences that have V and J called. A part of the clones is gone; compared with another copy, unresolved V genes explain less than half, and the rest is unexplained. For V, J and clone size, that table is used; D and trimming come from the DNA. The sample data list about 700,000 clones, and about an eighth of these were observed just once. The ten largest account for approximately 0.021% of the sample.

From V the trimming removes 4 bases and from J it removes 4 bases, while the gene matches leave 5 bases of the junction unaccounted for. CDR1 and CDR2 were assigned from the germline V gene (reference sequence) as MNHEY and SMNVEV. CDR3 length: 14 amino acids, cysteine to phenylalanine. Just the 42-base CDR3 DNA is kept, in frame starting at base 1. Each donor gave one peripheral blood draw, roughly 120 mL on average, collected into heparinised tubes. A BD FACSAria II and a panel including CD45RO, CCR7, CD25, CD127, CD95 and CD27 were used to sort naive, central memory, regulatory and stem cell-like memory CD4+ T cells. All sorted populations exceeded 98% purity. PBMCs were isolated immediately by Lymphoprep density gradient centrifugation and stained directly without culture. Samples were stained and sorted in pairs, with one healthy donor and one patient per experiment, so that batch effects were minimized.

The TCR originated in a man aged 18 to 30 with type 1 diabetes. The V gene is TRBV27 and the J gene is TRBJ1-2; TRBD1 agrees with 8 junctional bases. Specimen: naive CD4+ T cells from blood. In light of the paper, this sample's cell subset or site label describes: true naive CD4+ T cells. The bases read TGTGCCAGCAGTTCGGACAGGGCTAGCTATGGCTACACCTTC. This translates into CASSSDRASYGYTF.